The sequence of this T cell receptor beta chain was determined in a study of cytomegalovirus exposure and HLA in healthy donors. Regarding the study as a whole: According to a later analysis, TCR clusters from the first cohort tended to co-occur in the roughly 110 validation repertoires. According to the study, about 180 TCR beta chains were cytomegalovirus-associated.

Measured with immunoSEQ multiplex PCR; TCRdb has only the in-frame clones, and not every one. The table has about 140,000 clones, 84% seen once. The CDR3 length is 13 residues. From germline, CDR1 is SGHDN and CDR2 FVKESK. Trimming shortened V by 8 bases and J by 5 bases, and 16 bases separated the two germline ends. This clone was seen a handful of times. The antigen is not known. This chain connects TRBV14 to TRBJ2-7; no reliable D call. The sequencing input was PBMCs. This clonotype originated in a woman aged 25 to 39 in good health and CMV-seronegative. The CDR3 DNA sequence: TGTGCCAGCCGGCCGCAATGGAGCAACGAGCAGTACTTC. Its translation is CASRPQWSNEQYF.